The 10 T cell receptor beta chains in this list originate from one sample, sequenced in a study of radiation and T cells in renal cell carcinoma. The time point: blood 4 weeks post-SBRT, at nephrectomy. Treatment defined: 15 Gy SBRT to primary tumor, nephrectomy 4 weeks later. Clones were sequenced by immunoSEQ multiplex PCR, and TCRdb holds only the in-frame ones, with some missing. The data contain over 90,000 clones, more than 65% of them singletons. The material was blood, obtained from a patient whose treatment included radiotherapy and nephrectomy. These TCRs come from a man in his sixties with renal cell carcinoma.

The rearrangement links TRBV19 to TRBJ1-1, with TRBD1 as a possible D gene (5 bases). Germline V gene data show CDR1 as LNHDA and CDR2 as SQIVND (reference sequence). This CDR3 comprises 15 residues. Trimming pared 6 bases from V and 0 bases from J, leaving 14 bases between. The CDR3 coding sequence is TGTGCCAGTAGCCTTAGCCAGGGAGTGAACACTGAAGCTTTCTTT. Encoded protein: CASSLSQGVNTEAFF.

This clone occurred once. This chain joins TRBV10-1 and TRBJ2-5; D possibly corresponds to TRBD1 (6 bases). The CDR3 totals 14 residues. Germline V gene data show CDR1 as WNHNN and CDR2 as SYGVQD (reference sequence). Trimming cost V 0 bases and J 7 bases, with 12 bases left between them. CDR3 coding DNA: TGCGCCAGCAGTGAGTCGGGGACACTCGGGACCCAGTACTTC. Translation: CASSESGTLGTQYF.

In its sample, this clone was seen once. The chain employs TRBV6-6 and TRBJ1-4; D is perhaps TRBD1 (5 bases). From germline, CDR1 is MNHNY and CDR2 SVGAGI (reference sequence). Trimming removed 7 bases from V and 8 bases from J, with 14 bases in between. This CDR3 contains 13 residues. The CDR3 sequence is CASTPWEGEKLFF. Here the CDR3 DNA reads TGTGCCAGCACTCCCTGGGAGGGGGAAAAACTGTTTTTT.

The genes are TRBV28 and TRBJ1-2, with unresolved D. Between the trimmed V and J ends, which lost 1 base and 6 bases, there was a span of 9 bases. Germline CDR1 MDHEN, CDR2 SYDVKM. The CDR3 sequence is 13 residues long. CDR3 nucleotide sequence: TGTGCCAGCAGTTTATTACGTAGGAATGGCTACACCTTC. Translated, it gives CASSLLRRNGYTF.

This sequence joins TRBV27 and TRBJ2-2; D perhaps matches TRBD2 (5 bases). This CDR3 has 11 residues. The V end lost 3 bases, the J end lost 11 bases, and 7 bases lay between the germline ends. CDR1 and CDR2 from the germline V gene are MNHEY and SMNVEV (reference sequence). In DNA, the CDR3 is TGTGCCAGCAGTTTGTCGGGAGAGCTGTTTTTT. Amino acids: CASSLSGELFF.

The chain joins TRBV18 to TRBJ2-7; the D is unclear. The V gene lost 3 bases and the J gene lost 2 bases, with 14 bases spanning the gap. The germline V gene has CDR1 KGHSH and CDR2 LQKENI. This CDR3 comprises 15 residues. CDR3 sequence reads: CASSPSTGAAYEQYF. As DNA, the CDR3 is TGTGCCAGCTCACCCTCGACGGGCGCAGCCTACGAGCAGTACTTC.

This sequence joins TRBV5-6 and TRBJ2-2, with D unresolved. The CDR3 spans 16 residues. The V end lost 2 bases, the J end lost 1 base, and 12 bases lay between the germline ends. CDR1 is SGHDT, CDR2 YYEEEE, per germline. Here the CDR3 DNA reads TGTGCCAGCAGCTTAAAACTCGGTGGGAACACCGGGGAGCTGTTTTTT. Protein: CASSLKLGGNTGELFF. Looking up the rest from reference TRBV5-6 and TRBJ2-2 gives the full variable domain: DAGVTQSPTHLIKTRGQQVTLRCSPKSGHDTVSWYQQALGQGPQFIFQYYEEEERQRGNFPDRFSGHQFPNYSSELNVNALLLGDSALYLCASSLKLGGNTGELFFGEGSRLTVL.

The chain joins TRBV6-5 to TRBJ2-5; D is unresolved. TRBJ2-7 matches the DNA end more closely, so the J call is doubtful. Germline CDR1 is MNHEY and CDR2 is SVGAGI. The CDR3 contains 11 residues. This chain's CDR3 is CASRTSREQYF. CDR3 bases: TGTGCCAGCAGAACCAGTCGCGAGCAGTACTTC.

The J gene is TRBJ2-7, the V gene TRBV5-1; 8 nucleotides line up with TRBD1. V lost 2 bases to trimming and J lost 3 bases; unmatched junction nucleotides: 7. The germline CDR1 and CDR2 sequences are SGHRS and YFSETQ. The length of the CDR3 is 15 residues. DNA of the CDR3: TGCGCCAGCAGCTTCCAGACCGGGACAGGCTACGAGCAGTACTTC. Its protein product is CASSFQTGTGYEQYF.

This chain joins TRBV18 and TRBJ2-5, with TRBD1 identical over 7 bases. Trimming at V came to 6 bases and at J to 1 base, leaving 8 bases not matched to a gene. From germline, CDR1 is KGHSH and CDR2 LQKENI. The CDR3 spans 15 residues. As DNA, the CDR3 is TGTGCCAGCTCGAAAGAGACAGGGCTCCAAGAGACCCAGTACTTC. Translated: CASSKETGLQETQYF.